Listed below are T cell receptor beta chains from one sample, sequenced in a study of T cells of healthy individuals. From the 5' RACE reads, TCRdb called clonotypes with MiXCR, one entry per CDR3 protein. The profile covers more than 85,000 distinct CDR3 sequences, with approximately 15% appearing a single time and more than 5.5% taken by the ten largest. Receptor source: a human donor in good health. The CDR3 runs from the conserved cysteine through the conserved F or W. A D gene is named only where the DNA matches it firmly. Clone size appears in some rows only: once, few, many, or a class for an expanded clone.

-,TRBV12-3/TRBV12-4,-,TRBJ1-1,CASRGITEAFF,TGTGCCAGCAGGGGGATCACTGAAGCTTTCTTT
many,TRBV27,TRBD1,TRBJ2-7,CASSPSTGHSSYEQYF,TGTGCCAGCAGTCCCTCGACAGGGCACAGCTCCTACGAGCAGTACTTC
many,TRBV6-1,-,TRBJ2-7,CASSTGRASYEQYF,TGTGCCAGCAGTACCGGACGGGCCTCCTACGAGCAGTACTTC
-,TRBV28,-,TRBJ1-2,CASSLSVGQNYGYNF,TGTGCCAGCAGTTTAAGTGTCGGGCAGAACTATGGCTACAACTTC
-,TRBV7-9,-,TRBJ1-6,CASSRDVYNSPLHF,TGTGCCAGCAGCCGGGACGTCTATAATTCACCCCTCCACTTT
few,TRBV20-1,-,TRBJ2-2,CSARWDTGELFF,TGCAGTGCTAGATGGGACACCGGGGAGCTGTTTTTT
many,TRBV24-1,-,TRBJ2-7,CATSDTKTYEQYF,TGTGCCACCAGTGACACAAAAACCTACGAGCAGTACTTC
-,TRBV7-9,TRBD1,TRBJ2-1,CASSLGLIRDRGVNEQFF,TGTGCCAGCAGCTTAGGCCTAATCCGGGACAGGGGTGTTAATGAGCAGTTCTTC
-,TRBV7-6,-,TRBJ2-5,CASTTTYQETQYF,TGTGCCAGCACCACTACTTACCAAGAGACCCAGTACTTC
few,TRBV5-1,-,TRBJ1-2,CASSLGSRLYGYNF,TGCGCCAGCAGCTTGGGATCCCGGCTCTATGGCTACAACTTC
-,TRBV6-5,-,TRBJ2-5,CASSPRQRVETQYF,TGTGCCAGCAGCCCAAGGCAGCGGGTGGAGACCCAGTACTTC
few,TRBV10-3,TRBD2,TRBJ2-2,CAILADKPAGAGELFF,TGTGCCATTCTAGCGGACAAACCCGCGGGAGCCGGGGAGCTGTTTTTT
-,TRBV7-8,-,TRBJ2-3,CASSPMTLRDTQYF,TGTGCCAGCAGCCCTATGACGCTACGGGATACGCAGTATTTT
-,TRBV4-3,TRBD1,TRBJ1-3,CASSQQGANSGNTIYF,TGCGCCAGCAGCCAACAGGGGGCGAACTCTGGAAACACCATATATTTT
few,TRBV20-1,-,TRBJ2-7,CSAMPDNYEQYF,TGCAGTGCTATGCCCGACAACTACGAGCAGTACTTC
few,TRBV11-1,TRBD1,TRBJ1-1,CASSSDRGPMNTEAFF,TGTGCCAGCAGCTCGGACAGGGGGCCTATGAACACTGAAGCTTTCTTT
-,TRBV20-1,TRBD2,TRBJ2-1,CSATAGLAGGSYNEQFF,TGCAGTGCTACCGCGGGACTAGCGGGAGGATCCTACAATGAGCAGTTCTTC
many,TRBV7-9,-,TRBJ1-1,CASSLVRQMNTEAFF,TGTGCCAGCAGCTTAGTGCGGCAGATGAACACTGAAGCTTTCTTT
-,TRBV4-3,-,TRBJ1-1,CASSQALRGNPEAFF,TGCGCCAGCAGCCAAGCCTTGCGGGGAAACCCTGAAGCTTTCTTT
-,TRBV4-2,TRBD2,TRBJ2-3,CASRQTVAGASNTDTQYF,TGCGCCAGCAGACAAACGGTAGCGGGGGCCTCGAACACAGATACGCAGTATTTT
-,TRBV18,-,TRBJ2-3,CASSPPGLRTDTQYF,TGTGCCAGCTCACCTCCGGGACTTCGCACAGATACGCAGTATTTT
many,TRBV7-9,-,TRBJ1-4,CASSFDMFEKLFF,TGTGCCAGCAGCTTTGACATGTTCGAAAAACTGTTTTTT
few,TRBV4-3,-,TRBJ2-7,CASSSDHMTYEQYF,TGCGCCAGCAGCTCGGACCACATGACCTACGAGCAGTACTTC
many,TRBV18,-,TRBJ1-6,CASSPGSSADSPLHF,TGTGCCAGCTCACCGGGGTCTTCGGCAGACTCACCCCTCCACTTT
few,TRBV6-5,-,TRBJ2-1,CASSPDRYNEQFF,TGTGCCAGCAGCCCCGACCGCTACAATGAGCAGTTCTTC
few,TRBV7-2,TRBD1,TRBJ2-1,CASSTYRGNEQFF,TGTGCCAGCAGCACTTACAGGGGCAATGAGCAGTTCTTC
many,TRBV5-6,TRBD1,TRBJ1-1,CASSPRTGGFFTEAFF,TGTGCCAGCAGCCCCCGGACAGGGGGCTTCTTCACTGAAGCTTTCTTT
few,TRBV4-3,TRBD2,TRBJ2-3,CASSQGQGGTSTDTQYF,TGCGCCAGCAGCCAAGGCCAGGGAGGGACTAGCACAGATACGCAGTATTTT
few,TRBV20-1,TRBD1,TRBJ1-5,CSQGGDSNQPQHF,TGCAGCCAGGGGGGAGATAGCAATCAGCCCCAGCATTTT
many,TRBV27,-,TRBJ2-5,CASSFSAKETQYF,TGTGCCAGCAGTTTCTCAGCAAAAGAGACCCAGTACTTC
-,TRBV28,-,TRBJ2-5,CASSLMARGETQYF,TGTGCCAGCAGTTTAATGGCACGGGGTGAGACCCAGTACTTC
-,TRBV9,TRBD1,TRBJ1-2,CANSGVSQTGRLAYTF,TGTGCCAACAGCGGGGTCTCACAGACAGGGCGCTTAGCCTACACCTTC
-,TRBV20-1,TRBD2,TRBJ2-2,CSARDLAGGVIGELFF,TGCAGTGCTAGAGACTTAGCGGGAGGGGTAATCGGGGAGCTGTTTTTT
-,TRBV7-2,-,TRBJ2-5,CASSSSVRETQYF,TGTGCCAGCAGCTCTAGCGTCCGCGAGACCCAGTACTTC
-,TRBV11-3,-,TRBJ2-3,CVSSSQTGLAQYF,TGTGTCAGCAGCTCCCAGACAGGTTTGGCGCAGTATTTT
-,TRBV28,-,TRBJ2-2,CASKEGTGELFF,TGTGCCAGCAAAGAAGGCACCGGGGAGCTGTTTTTT
few,TRBV20-1,TRBD1,TRBJ1-1,CSAKNGQGAWYTEAFF,TGCAGTGCAAAAAACGGACAGGGGGCTTGGTACACTGAAGCTTTCTTT
-,TRBV7-2,-,TRBJ2-5,CASSRTATQETQYF,TGTGCCAGCAGCCGGACAGCAACTCAAGAGACCCAGTACTTC
-,TRBV20-1,-,TRBJ1-5,CSASRAVYSNQPQHF,TGCAGTGCTAGTAGAGCTGTTTATAGCAATCAGCCCCAGCATTTT
few,TRBV6-1,TRBD2,TRBJ2-7,CASSEGLAGTFYEQYF,TGTGCCAGCAGTGAAGGGCTAGCGGGGACCTTCTACGAGCAGTACTTC
many,TRBV5-1,-,TRBJ1-1,CASGSTWTEAFF,TGCGCCAGCGGGTCCACATGGACTGAAGCTTTCTTT
many,TRBV28,-,TRBJ2-7,CASSGSYEQYF,TGTGCCAGCAGTGGGTCCTACGAGCAGTACTTC
-,TRBV5-1,-,TRBJ2-7,CASRGYNSYEQYF,TGCGCCAGCAGGGGGTACAACTCCTACGAGCAGTACTTC
-,TRBV27,-,TRBJ1-4,CASSPRRAVNEKLFF,TGTGCCAGCAGTCCGCGCAGGGCGGTTAATGAAAAACTGTTTTTT
-,TRBV5-1,TRBD2,TRBJ2-7,CASNPGGPYEQYF,TGCGCCAGCAACCCGGGGGGACCCTACGAGCAGTACTTC
few,TRBV21-1,-,TRBJ1-6,CASSKRVYNSPLHF,TGTGCCAGCAGCAAGAGGGTCTATAATTCACCCCTCCACTTT
few,TRBV20-1,TRBD2,TRBJ2-1,CSAITSGIYNEQFF,TGCAGTGCCATAACTAGCGGGATTTACAATGAGCAGTTCTTC
many,TRBV6-6,-,TRBJ2-3,CASSSGTDTQYF,TGTGCCAGCAGTTCGGGTACAGATACGCAGTATTTT
many,TRBV4-3,-,TRBJ2-6,CASSPFRGVSSGANVLTF,TGCGCCAGCAGCCCGTTCAGGGGTGTCAGCTCTGGGGCCAACGTCCTGACTTTC
few,TRBV20-1,-,TRBJ2-7,CSAPPAGRSYEQYF,TGCAGTGCCCCCCCTGCGGGGCGAAGCTACGAGCAGTACTTC
many,TRBV29-1,TRBD1,TRBJ1-4,CSVRGGPNEKLFF,TGCAGCGTACGAGGGGGCCCTAATGAAAAACTGTTTTTT
-,TRBV20-1,-,TRBJ1-3,CSAARQNSGNTIYF,TGCAGTGCAGCCAGACAGAACTCTGGAAACACCATATATTTT
few,TRBV12-3/TRBV12-4,-,TRBJ2-1,CASSSLYLEGNNEQFF,TGTGCCAGCAGTTCCCTCTATTTGGAGGGTAACAATGAGCAGTTCTTC
-,TRBV4-3,-,TRBJ1-1,CASSQDLGVGTEAFF,TGCGCCAGCAGCCAAGATCTAGGAGTAGGGACTGAAGCTTTCTTT
many,TRBV10-3,-,TRBJ1-6,CAITPEPTVSPLHF,TGTGCCATCACCCCTGAACCGACAGTTTCACCCCTCCACTTT